Detailed here is one TCR beta chain. TCRdb recomputed calls from the 5' RACE reads with MiXCR, one row per CDR3 protein. Of hundreds of thousands of distinct CDR3 sequences in the sample, 9% to 15% were seen once. The CDR3 loop spans 14 amino acids. Germline CDR1 reads DFQATT; CDR2 reads SNEGSKA (reference sequence). Trimming took 3 bases from V and 6 from J, leaving 15 bases between them. This sample was included in a study of identical twins. These data also featured in a second study, about yellow fever vaccine responses in identical twins.

The TCR comes from a woman younger than 35 in good health. Sequencing was carried out using PBMCs. V and J are TRBV20-1 and TRBJ2-1, with a possible D match to TRBD2 (7 bases). The chain's CDR3 is CSARRGGGRNEQFF. The DNA for the CDR3 is TGCAGTGCTAGGAGGGGGGGGGGCCGCAATGAGCAGTTCTTC.